These 20 T cell receptor beta chains originate from one sample sequenced in a study of beta chain features in type 1 diabetes. Expressed TCRB transcripts were sequenced after all isolated RNA was converted to cDNA. TCRdb's copy holds only in-frame clones and misses some; the assay was immunoSEQ multiplex PCR. The repertoire has some 900,000 clones, roughly 15% of them found once; the top ten carry 0.02% to 0.025%. Sequenced input: naive CD4+ T cells from blood. These receptors all stem from a woman between 18 and 29 years old in good health.

This clone was found a few times. CDR3 region: CASSERTSGYNEQFF. The CDR3 region has the DNA TGCGCCAGCAGCGAACGGACTAGCGGCTACAATGAGCAGTTCTTC. The chain uses TRBV4-1 and TRBJ2-1; 10 bases agree with TRBD2. The germline V gene encodes CDR1 MGHRA and CDR2 YSYEKL. This CDR3 comprises 15 residues. Unmatched junction bases numbered 4, after V lost 5 bases and J lost 3 bases.

V gene TRBV19 combines with J gene TRBJ2-2; maybe TRBD1 (8 bases). CDR1 is LNHDA, CDR2 SQIVND, per germline (reference sequence). V was pared by 6 bases and J by 7 bases, with 24 bases between. The CDR3 covers 17 residues. The CDR3 DNA is TGTGCCAGTAGGTCCCAGGGGGCCGGGTCTAGCGGCGGGGAGCTGTTTTTT. Its protein is CASRSQGAGSSGGELFF.

This chain links TRBV28 with TRBJ2-1, with D possibly TRBD1 on 6 matching bases. Per germline, CDR1 MDHEN and CDR2 SYDVKM. V lost 5 bases to trimming and J lost 7 bases, with 6 bases between them. The CDR3 extends over 11 amino acids. In nucleotides, the CDR3 is TGTGCCAGCAGTGACAGGAATGAGCAGTTCTTC. Protein product: CASSDRNEQFF.

The gene calls are TRBV6-1 and TRBJ2-5; 8 positions match TRBD2. Unmatched junction bases numbered 11, after V lost 6 bases and J lost 5 bases. The V gene's germline CDR1 is MNHNS and CDR2 SASEGT. The CDR3 runs to 15 residues. The CDR3 sequence: CASRQQRELGETQYF. The CDR3 DNA is TGTGCCAGCAGGCAACAGCGGGAGCTTGGGGAGACCCAGTACTTC.

In its sample, this clone was seen a few times. The CDR3, as DNA: TGTGCCAGCATGACAGGGGGCGCCGAGCATGGCTACACCTTC. Amino acids: CASMTGGAEHGYTF. V gene TRBV2 combines with J gene TRBJ1-2, with 10 positions matching TRBD1. CDR1 and CDR2 (germline): SNHLY, FYNNEI. V lost 7 bases to trimming and J lost 6 bases; unmatched junction nucleotides: 8. The CDR3 is made up of 14 amino acids. The variable domain in full, completed from reference TRBV2 and TRBJ1-2, reads EPEVTQTPSHQVTQMGQEVILRCVPISNHLYFYWYRQILGQKVEFLVSFYNNEISEKSEIFDDQFSVERPDGSNFTLKIRSTKLEDSAMYFCASMTGGAEHGYTFGSGTRLTVV.

This rearrangement joins TRBV4-3 to TRBJ1-5; D call uncertain. Looked up from germline, CDR1 is LGHNA and CDR2 is YSLEER. This CDR3 is 15 amino acids long. V gave up 0 bases and J gave up 4 bases, with 10 bases separating them. The CDR3 protein is CASSQDRAKNQPQHF. CDR3 bases: TGCGCCAGCAGCCAAGATAGGGCAAAAAATCAGCCCCAGCATTTT.

This chain connects TRBV4-1 to TRBJ1-1; 8 nucleotides agree with TRBD1. CDR1 MGHRA and CDR2 YSYEKL come from the germline V gene. The V and J ends lost 1 base and 1 base, in that order; junction bases with no gene match: 2. The CDR3 consists of 15 residues. The CDR3 region has the DNA TGCGCCAGCAGCCAAGGAGACAGGGGGAACACTGAAGCTTTCTTT. Residues: CASSQGDRGNTEAFF.

V usage is TRBV5-5 and J usage is TRBJ2-5, with D hard to call. Germline V gene data show CDR1 as SGHKS and CDR2 as YYEKEE (reference sequence). With 2 bases removed from V and 2 bases from J, the gap between germline ends came to 10 bases. The CDR3 spans 14 residues. CDR3 coding DNA: TGTGCCAGCAGCTTCATCGATTGGCAAGAGACCCAGTACTTC. Its translation: CASSFIDWQETQYF.

This clone was seen more than once but under ten times. The chain uses TRBV7-9 and TRBJ2-7; 15 nucleotides line up with TRBD2. The germline V gene encodes CDR1 SEHNR and CDR2 FQNEAQ (reference sequence). V lost 5 bases, J lost 6 bases, and 17 bases stayed unmatched. The CDR3 has 19 amino acids. The CDR3 DNA follows: TGTGCCAGCAGCCTACGAGGACTAGCGGGAGGGCCCCTCGTCGGCGAGCAGTACTTC. Encoded protein: CASSLRGLAGGPLVGEQYF. Full variable domain (missing parts from reference TRBV7-9 and TRBJ2-7): DTGVSQNPRHKITKRGQNVTFRCDPISEHNRLYWYRQTLGQGPEFLTYFQNEAQLEKSRLLSDRFSAERPKGSFSTLEIQRTEQGDSAMYLCASSLRGLAGGPLVGEQYFGPGTRLTVT.

V and J are TRBV6-5 and TRBJ2-3; weak D call: TRBD2 (5 bases). V was pared by 2 bases and J by 2 bases, with 11 bases between. The germline V gene encodes CDR1 MNHEY and CDR2 SVGAGI. The CDR3 has 15 amino acids. The DNA of the CDR3 is TGTGCCAGCAGTTACCGTCCAGCGGACACAGATACGCAGTATTTT. Amino acids: CASSYRPADTDTQYF.

This sequence joins TRBV29-1 and TRBJ2-3, with 7 nucleotides matching TRBD2. Germline CDR1 SQVTM, CDR2 ANQGSEA. The CDR3 runs to 15 residues. J was trimmed by 0 bases and V by 4 bases; bases with no gene match: 7. The CDR3 sequence: CSVVIRSGSTDTQYF. CDR3 sequence (DNA): TGCAGCGTTGTGATCCGTAGCGGGAGCACAGATACGCAGTATTTT.

CDR3 nucleotide sequence: TGTGCCAGCTCACTCCTGGGGAGCTCCTACGAGCAGTACTTC. Protein: CASSLLGSSYEQYF. The gene calls are TRBV18 and TRBJ2-7, with a weak D call TRBD2 (5 bases). The CDR3 totals 14 residues. Germline V gives CDR1 KGHSH, CDR2 LQKENI. The V end was cut by 4 bases, the J end by 0 bases, with 10 bases between. Drawing the rest from reference TRBV18 and TRBJ2-7, the complete variable domain is NAGVMQNPRHLVRRRGQEARLRCSPMKGHSHVYWYRQLPEEGLKFMVYLQKENIIDESGMPKERFSAEFPKEGPSILRIQQVVRGDSAAYFCASSLLGSSYEQYFGPGTRLTVT.

The genes are TRBV27 and TRBJ2-1; 8 bases fit TRBD1. This CDR3 has 13 amino acids. CDR1 and CDR2 (germline): MNHEY, SMNVEV (reference sequence). The CDR3 DNA reads as TGTGGCGAAGACAGGGGCTCCTACAATGAGCAGTTCTTC. It encodes CGEDRGSYNEQFF.

This clone was seen more than once but under ten times. The V gene is TRBV10-3, the J gene TRBJ2-1; 12 nucleotides line up with TRBD2. This CDR3 contains 16 residues. The germline gives CDR1 ENHRY, CDR2 SYGVKD. V was clipped by 6 bases and J by 3 bases; unmatched bases: 6. CDR3 nucleotide sequence: TGTGCCATCAGCCCGACTAGCGGGAGAGGCTACAATGAGCAGTTCTTC. Its protein is CAISPTSGRGYNEQFF.

This clone has only a few counts. The chain joins TRBV10-3 to TRBJ1-2, with 7 nucleotides matching TRBD1. This CDR3 spans 15 amino acids. J gave up 6 bases and V 6 bases, and 13 bases lay outside the gene matches. Germline values: CDR1 ENHRY, CDR2 SYGVKD. The CDR3 reads CAISSPPGTANGYTF. The CDR3 region has the DNA TGTGCCATCAGCTCGCCCCCCGGGACAGCTAATGGCTACACCTTC.

The chain carries TRBV2 and TRBJ2-3, with TRBD1 matching over 9 bases. Unmatched junction bases numbered 6, after V lost 7 bases and J lost 7 bases. CDR1 SNHLY and CDR2 FYNNEI come from the germline V gene. There are 13 residues in the CDR3. The CDR3 sequence: CASTNRGLNTQYF. For the CDR3, the DNA is TGTGCCAGCACTAACAGGGGGCTAAATACGCAGTATTTT.

There are a few counts of this clone. V gene TRBV5-4 combines with J gene TRBJ2-3; no clear D gene. The germline V gene has CDR1 SGHNT and CDR2 YYREEE (reference sequence). The V end lost 5 bases, the J end lost 5 bases, and 12 bases lay between the germline ends. The CDR3 runs 13 residues. CDR3 protein: CASSLPVRDTQYF. The CDR3 nucleotides read TGTGCCAGCAGTCTTCCGGTGAGAGATACGCAGTATTTT.

This clone showed up just a few times. J is TRBJ2-3 and V is TRBV7-8; a weak D match, TRBD1 (6 bases). V lost 2 bases and J lost 6, with 27 bases in between. This CDR3 region has 19 residues. The germline CDR1 and CDR2 sequences are SGHVS and FQNEAQ. CDR3 nucleotides: TGTGCCAGCAGCTTAACAGCGCGAATCCGGGACAAGATAGGGGATACGCAGTATTTT. Amino acid sequence: CASSLTARIRDKIGDTQYF.

Remarks on this clone: At the DNA level, this CDR3 is encoded by other sequences in the same sample as well. The rearrangement links TRBV5-1 to TRBJ2-3; D call uncertain. CDR3 length: 15 residues. Per germline, CDR1 SGHRS and CDR2 YFSETQ. V was clipped by 0 bases and J by 0 bases, with 8 bases between them. As DNA, the CDR3 is TGCGCCAGCAGCTTGGCTGACGGGAGCACAGATACGCAGTATTTT. This codes for CASSLADGSTDTQYF.

This clone was observed a handful of times. The genes are TRBV19 and TRBJ2-2, with a weak D call TRBD1 (6 bases). This CDR3 comprises 17 residues. Germline CDR1 and CDR2: LNHDA and SQIVND (reference sequence). V lost 6 bases, J lost 0 bases, and 17 bases lay in between. The CDR3 region is CASRGPGKGANTGELFF. CDR3 DNA sequence: TGTGCCAGTAGGGGCCCGGGGAAGGGGGCGAACACCGGGGAGCTGTTTTTT.